This TCR beta chain came from a study of low-dose radiotherapy and immunotherapy resistance in tumors. Study in general: Cohort 1 was given 0.5 Gy per fraction every 2 weeks, for 6.5 Gy total. Every two weeks patients got nivolumab 240 mg flat dose, plus ipilimumab 1 mg/kg every six weeks, intravenously.

With 2 bases removed from V and 1 base from J, the gap between germline ends came to 6 bases. Germline V gene sequence: CDR1 SGHRS, CDR2 YFSETQ. This CDR3 region has 13 residues. Alpha and beta chains were covered, as first-strand cDNA relied on TRAV- and TRBV-specific primers. A roughly 22-cycle PCR with a constant-region primer and V-primer adapter amplified TCRs. TCRdb analysed the reads with MiXCR anew, one entry per CDR3 protein. The sample consists of roughly 90,000 distinct CDR3 sequences, roughly 20% of them appearing once. Time point reported: after trial treatment. The treatment here: LDRT plus nivolumab, ipilimumab, low-dose cyclophosphamide and aspirin (RACIN trial). Enrollment required an advanced solid tumor negative for tumor-infiltrating lymphocytes.

Sequences were derived from PBMCs, sampled after low-dose radiotherapy plus immunotherapy. The origin of this receptor is a female donor with ovarian cancer. The chain links TRBV5-1 to TRBJ2-5; a weak D match, TRBD2 (5 bases). The CDR3 DNA reads TGCGCCAGCAGCTTAGAGGGCCAAGAGACCCAGTACTTC. It yields the protein CASSLEGQETQYF.